The source of this T cell receptor (beta chain) is a study of cytomegalovirus exposure and HLA in healthy donors. Primers: 60 Vbeta forward and 13 Jbeta reverse. This table comes from immunoSEQ multiplex PCR, and its TCRdb copy is limited to in-frame clones, with some not included. The sample includes about 150,000 clones, approximately 79% of them seen just once. This CDR3 is built from 15 residues. Germline CDR1 reads MNHEY; CDR2 reads SVGAGI. V lost 0 bases and J lost 5, with 13 bases in between. To note about this clone: The antigen remains unidentified.

Findings and limits, study-wide: Researchers reported from a later analysis that most CMV-associated TCR beta chains appeared HLA-restricted.

This receptor was obtained from a young woman in good health and CMV-seronegative. Sequenced: PBMCs. The gene calls are TRBV6-5 and TRBJ1-2; a possible D gene is TRBD1 (5 bases). The CDR3 protein is CASSYSGGERYGYTF. The CDR3 DNA reads TGTGCCAGCAGTTACTCGGGGGGGGAAAGATATGGCTACACCTTC.